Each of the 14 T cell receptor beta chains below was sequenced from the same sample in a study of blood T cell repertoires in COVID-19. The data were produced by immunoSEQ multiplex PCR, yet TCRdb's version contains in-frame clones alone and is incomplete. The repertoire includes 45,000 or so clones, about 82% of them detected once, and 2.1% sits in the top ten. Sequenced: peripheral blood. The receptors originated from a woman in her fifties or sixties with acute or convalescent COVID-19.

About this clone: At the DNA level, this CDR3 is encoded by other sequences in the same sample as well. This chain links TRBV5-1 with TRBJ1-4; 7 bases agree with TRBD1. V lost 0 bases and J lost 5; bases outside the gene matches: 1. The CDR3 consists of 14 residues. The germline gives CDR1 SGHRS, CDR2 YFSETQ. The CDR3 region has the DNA TGCGCCAGCAGCTTGGGGACAGGCAATGAAAAACTGTTTTTT. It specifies CASSLGTGNEKLFF.

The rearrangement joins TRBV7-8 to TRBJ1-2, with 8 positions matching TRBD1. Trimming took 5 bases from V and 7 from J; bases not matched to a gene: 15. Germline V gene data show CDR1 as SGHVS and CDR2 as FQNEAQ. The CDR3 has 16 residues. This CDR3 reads CASSPRHRGKSVGYTF. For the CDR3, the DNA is TGTGCCAGCAGCCCCCGTCACAGGGGGAAGTCAGTTGGCTACACCTTC. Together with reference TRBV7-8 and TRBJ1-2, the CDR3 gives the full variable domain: GAGVSQSPRYKVAKRGQDVALRCDPISGHVSLFWYQQALGQGPEFLTYFQNEAQLDKSGLPSDRFFAERPEGSVSTLKIQRTQQEDSAVYLCASSPRHRGKSVGYTFGSGTRLTVV.

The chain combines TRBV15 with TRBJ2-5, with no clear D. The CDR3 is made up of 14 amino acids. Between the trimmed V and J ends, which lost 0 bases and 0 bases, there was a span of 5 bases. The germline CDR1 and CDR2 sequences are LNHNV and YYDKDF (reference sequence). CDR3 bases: TGTGCCACCAGCAGAGACAGGTACCAAGAGACCCAGTACTTC. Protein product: CATSRDRYQETQYF.

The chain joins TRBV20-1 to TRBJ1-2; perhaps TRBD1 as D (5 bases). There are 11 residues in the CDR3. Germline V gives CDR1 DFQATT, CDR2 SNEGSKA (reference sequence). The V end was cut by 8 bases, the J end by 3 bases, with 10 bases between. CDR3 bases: TGCAGTTCACCAGGGCACTATGGCTACACCTTC. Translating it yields CSSPGHYGYTF.

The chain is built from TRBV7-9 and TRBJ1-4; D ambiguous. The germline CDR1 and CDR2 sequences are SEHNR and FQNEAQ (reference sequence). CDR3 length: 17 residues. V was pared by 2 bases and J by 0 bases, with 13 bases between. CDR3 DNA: TGTGCCAGCAGCTTACACTTGGGCCTTACAACTAATGAAAAACTGTTTTTT. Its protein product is CASSLHLGLTTNEKLFF.

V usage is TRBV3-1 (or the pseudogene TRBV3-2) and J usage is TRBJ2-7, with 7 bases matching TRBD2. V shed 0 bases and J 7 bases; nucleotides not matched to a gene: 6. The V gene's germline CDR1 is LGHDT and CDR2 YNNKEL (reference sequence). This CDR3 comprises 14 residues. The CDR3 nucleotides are TGTGCCAGCAGCCAAGATTTTTCTAGCGGTGAGCAGTACTTC. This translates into CASSQDFSSGEQYF.

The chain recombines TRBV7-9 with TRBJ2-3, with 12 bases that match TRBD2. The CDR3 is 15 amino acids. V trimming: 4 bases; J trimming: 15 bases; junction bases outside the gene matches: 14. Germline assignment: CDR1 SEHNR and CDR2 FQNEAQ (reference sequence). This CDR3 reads CASSSDETSGSTQYF. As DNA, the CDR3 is TGTGCCAGCAGCTCGGATGAGACTAGCGGGAGTACCCAATATTTT.

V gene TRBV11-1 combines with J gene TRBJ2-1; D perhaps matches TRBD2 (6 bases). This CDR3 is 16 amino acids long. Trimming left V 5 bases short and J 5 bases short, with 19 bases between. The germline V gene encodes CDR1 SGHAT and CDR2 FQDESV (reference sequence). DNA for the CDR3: TGTGCCAGCAGCCGGGGGTCCCCGGGACCAAACAATGAGCAGTTCTTC. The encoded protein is CASSRGSPGPNNEQFF.

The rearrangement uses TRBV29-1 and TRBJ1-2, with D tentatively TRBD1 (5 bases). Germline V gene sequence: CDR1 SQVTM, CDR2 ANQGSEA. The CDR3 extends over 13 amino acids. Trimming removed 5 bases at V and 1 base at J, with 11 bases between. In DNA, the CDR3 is TGCAGCGTTATAAAGGGGATTAACTATGGCTACACCTTC. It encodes CSVIKGINYGYTF.

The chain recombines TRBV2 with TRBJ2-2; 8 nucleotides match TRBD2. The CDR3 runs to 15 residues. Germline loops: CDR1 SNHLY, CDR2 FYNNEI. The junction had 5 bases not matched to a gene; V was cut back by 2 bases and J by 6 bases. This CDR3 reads CASSESGSVSGELFF. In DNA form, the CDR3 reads TGTGCCAGCAGTGAAAGCGGGAGTGTCTCCGGGGAGCTGTTTTTT. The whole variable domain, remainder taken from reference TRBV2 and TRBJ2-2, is EPEVTQTPSHQVTQMGQEVILRCVPISNHLYFYWYRQILGQKVEFLVSFYNNEISEKSEIFDDQFSVERPDGSNFTLKIRSTKLEDSAMYFCASSESGSVSGELFFGEGSRLTVL.

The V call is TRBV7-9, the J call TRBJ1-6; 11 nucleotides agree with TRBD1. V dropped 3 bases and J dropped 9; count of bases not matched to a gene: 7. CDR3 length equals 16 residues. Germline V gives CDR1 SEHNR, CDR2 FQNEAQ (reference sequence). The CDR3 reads CASSLIGQGARSPLHF. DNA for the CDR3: TGTGCCAGCAGCTTGATTGGACAGGGGGCGCGTTCACCCCTCCACTTT.

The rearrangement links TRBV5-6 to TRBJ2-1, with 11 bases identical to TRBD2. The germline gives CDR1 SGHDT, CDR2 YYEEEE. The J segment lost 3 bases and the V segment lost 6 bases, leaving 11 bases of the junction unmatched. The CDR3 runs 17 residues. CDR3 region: CASNPGLAARDYNEQFF. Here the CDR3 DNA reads TGTGCCAGCAACCCGGGACTAGCGGCCAGGGACTACAATGAGCAGTTCTTC.

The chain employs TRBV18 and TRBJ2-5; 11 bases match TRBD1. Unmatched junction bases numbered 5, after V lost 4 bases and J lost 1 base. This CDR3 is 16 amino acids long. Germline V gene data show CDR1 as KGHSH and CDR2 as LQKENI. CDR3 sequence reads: CASSLIGTGGQETQYF. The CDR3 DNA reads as TGTGCCAGCTCACTCATAGGGACAGGGGGCCAAGAGACCCAGTACTTC.

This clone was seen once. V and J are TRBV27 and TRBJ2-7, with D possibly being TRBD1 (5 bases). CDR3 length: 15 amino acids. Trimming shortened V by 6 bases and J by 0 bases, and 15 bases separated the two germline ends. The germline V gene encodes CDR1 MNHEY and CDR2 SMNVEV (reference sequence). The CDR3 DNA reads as TGTGCCAGCAGACCCGGACACGACCCCTCCTACGAGCAGTACTTC. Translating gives CASRPGHDPSYEQYF.